The rows below give T cell receptor beta chains drawn from one sample of a study of blood T cell repertoires in COVID-19. Sequenced by immunoSEQ multiplex PCR; TCRdb stores in-frame clones only, minus some. The data hold about 210,000 clones, with around 82% observed a single time. Sequenced: peripheral blood. All receptors come from a woman aged 40 to 50 with active or convalescent COVID-19. The CDR3 runs from the conserved cysteine through the conserved F or W. D genes are given only for firm matches. Only some rows state a clone size, as once, few, many or a class for expanded clones.

j_gene | abundance | v_gene | d_gene | CDR3aa | CDR3nt
TRBJ1-5 | once | TRBV19 | TRBD1 | CASTQGAGAQPQHF | TGTGCCAGTACTCAGGGGGCTGGGGCTCAGCCCCAGCATTTT
TRBJ1-2 | few | TRBV19 | - | CASKAGNYYGYTF | TGTGCCAGTAAGGCAGGGAATTACTATGGCTACACCTTC
TRBJ1-1 | once | TRBV12-5 | - | CASGLHRGTEAFF | TGTGCTAGTGGTTTGCATAGGGGAACTGAAGCTTTCTTT
TRBJ2-7 | - | TRBV28 | TRBD1 | CASKGQGRYEQYF | TGTGCCAGCAAAGGACAGGGGCGCTACGAGCAGTACTTC
TRBJ2-7 | - | TRBV7-8 | TRBD2 | CASSLGISGSYEQYF | TGTGCCAGCAGCTTAGGTATTAGCGGGAGCTACGAGCAGTACTTC
TRBJ1-2 | - | TRBV4-3 | TRBD1 | CASSQDRTGEIYGYTF | TGCGCCAGCAGCCAAGACAGGACAGGAGAGATCTATGGCTACACCTTC
TRBJ2-7 | - | TRBV18 | - | CASSQRQGGGLYEQYF | TGTGCCAGCTCACAAAGACAAGGGGGGGGGCTCTACGAGCAGTACTTC
TRBJ2-2 | - | TRBV7-2 | TRBD2 | CASSFVKAGAGELFF | TGTGCCAGCAGCTTCGTTAAAGCGGGGGCGGGGGAGCTGTTTTTT
TRBJ1-2 | - | TRBV6-5 | - | CASSYLVQGDYGYTF | TGTGCCAGCAGTTACTTGGTACAGGGTGACTATGGCTACACCTTC
TRBJ2-2 | - | TRBV14 | - | CASSQVYRRGELFF | TGTGCCAGCAGCCAAGTATACAGGCGGGGGGAGCTGTTTTTT
TRBJ1-1 | - | TRBV11-2 | - | CASSYGGAGMNTEAFF | TGTGCCAGCAGCTACGGGGGTGCAGGCATGAACACTGAAGCTTTCTTT
TRBJ1-5 | - | TRBV2 | - | CASSEFQGNQPQHF | TGTGCCAGCAGTGAATTTCAGGGGAATCAGCCCCAGCATTTT
TRBJ2-3 | - | TRBV19 | - | CASGGDTSTDTQYF | TGTGCCAGTGGCGGAGATACTAGCACAGATACGCAGTATTTT